This T cell receptor (beta chain) appears in the sequencing data of a study of blood T cell repertoires in COVID-19. Overall study: Acute and convalescent COVID-19 samples came from the United States, Italy and Spain.

From germline, CDR1 is SQVTM and CDR2 ANQGSEA. V dropped 7 bases and J dropped 4; count of bases not matched to a gene: 4. The CDR3 length is 13 residues. The authors' processing: Amplifying reference gene primers gave estimates of nucleated cell counts. Profiled with immunoSEQ multiplex PCR; TCRdb holds only in-frame clones, not every one. Clone size and V and J calls were adopted from that table, with D and trimming inferred from the DNA. The sample includes about 140,000 clones, 77% of them seen just once. The receptor was derived from a woman aged 45-65 years with active or convalescent COVID-19. The chain is built from TRBV29-1 and TRBJ2-3; 11 bases match TRBD1. What was sequenced was peripheral blood. Here the CDR3 DNA reads TGCAGCGAGCGGACAGGGGGCGCAGATACGCAGTATTTT. Translation gives CSERTGGADTQYF.